This is a list of T cell receptor beta chains from one sample in a study. MiXCR, run by TCRdb on the 5' RACE reads, gives a single entry per CDR3 protein. Of over 55,000 distinct CDR3 sequences listed, 28% are singletons. The sequencing sample was made of tumor-infiltrating memory CD4+ T cells sorted from the breast tumor. The source is a female donor with breast cancer. CDR3s include the opening cysteine and the closing phenylalanine or tryptophan. The D gene is left open where the match is weak. The size of a clone is reported for some rows only, either as once, few or many, or as a class for expanded clones.

J gene,V gene,clone size,D gene,CDR3 DNA,CDR3 protein
TRBJ2-7,TRBV20-1,-,TRBD2,TGCAGTGCTAGAGCTTTAGCGGGGATACAGGTCGAGCAGTACTTC,CSARALAGIQVEQYF
TRBJ2-6,TRBV12-3/TRBV12-4,-,TRBD1,TGTGCCAGCAGTTTGGCGACAGGGGGGATCTCTGGGGCCAACGTCCTGACTTTC,CASSLATGGISGANVLTF
TRBJ1-5,TRBV5-1,many,-,TGCGCCAGCAGCTTGGGGCAAGATCAGCCCCAGCATTTT,CASSLGQDQPQHF
TRBJ1-4,TRBV30,-,-,TGTGCCTGGAGTGGCAGGCGAGGTGCTGAAAAACTGTTTTTT,CAWSGRRGAEKLFF
TRBJ2-7,TRBV12-3/TRBV12-4,few,-,TGTGCCAGCAGTTTACTGGGGGTTGAGTCGTACTTC,CASSLLGVESYF
TRBJ2-3,TRBV25-1,-,-,TGTGCCAGCAGTGCAGGAGTCCCTAGCACAGATACGCAGTATTTT,CASSAGVPSTDTQYF
TRBJ1-1,TRBV5-6,-,-,TGTGCCAGCAGCTCCGTCAGGAGAACTGAGACTGAAGCTTTCTTT,CASSSVRRTETEAFF
TRBJ2-2,TRBV2,few,TRBD2,TGTGCCAGCCGATCAGACGGACTAGCCGGGGAGCTGTTTTTT,CASRSDGLAGELFF
TRBJ2-3,TRBV4-3,-,-,TGCGCCAGCAGCCAAGACAGACTGCGCACAGATACGCAGTATTTT,CASSQDRLRTDTQYF
TRBJ2-1,TRBV9,few,-,TGTGCCAGCAGCGTAGGGCGGGATAATGAGCAGTTCTTC,CASSVGRDNEQFF
TRBJ2-5,TRBV7-2,-,-,TGTGCCAGCAGCCCTCGGCCGGCCGAGGGGACCCAGTACTTC,CASSPRPAEGTQYF
TRBJ1-3,TRBV10-3,-,-,TGTGCCATCAGTGAGTCGGGAACTGGAAACACCATATATTTT,CAISESGTGNTIYF
TRBJ1-3,TRBV4-1,few,-,TGCGCCAGCAGCCAACTGGATTTGGGCTTCAGCTCTGGAAACACCATATATTTT,CASSQLDLGFSSGNTIYF
TRBJ2-1,TRBV9,-,-,TGTGCCAGCAGCGAACGAGGGGGTGATCAGTTCTTC,CASSERGGDQFF
TRBJ2-3,TRBV29-1,-,-,TGCAGCGTCTTAGGACTGTACGGCCTCAGCACAGATACGCAGTATTTT,CSVLGLYGLSTDTQYF